This note documents a single T cell receptor (beta chain) sequence. Its antigen remains unknown. The record originates from a study of shared clonotypes between healthy human individuals. Study as a whole: CD4 naive cells filled three plates per donor, CD4 memory three, CD8 naive two and CD8 memory one. The study's findings and limits: Among non-shared clonotypes, generation probabilities were lower than among those shared by all four donors.

Naivety among CD8 cells was defined by CD45RO negativity and positive CCR7 selection, thereby excluding terminally differentiated effector memory CD45RA+ cells. This CDR3 spans 16 amino acids. Germline trimming cut 1 base from V and 8 bases from J; bases unmatched to any gene: 6. In germline, CDR1 is SGHDT, CDR2 YYEEEE. Over several immunoSEQ plates, each subset's genomic DNA was distributed in even portions. Original methodology: Junction-only immunoSEQ data arrived without quality scores, meaning filtering differed. The data were produced by immunoSEQ multiplex PCR, yet TCRdb's version contains in-frame clones alone and is incomplete. From that table come the V and J calls and clone size; the DNA was used to work out D and trimming. The table shows around 600,000 clones, with around 95% occurring only once.

Input material: naive CD8+ T cells sorted from blood. The rearrangement joins TRBV5-6 to TRBJ2-1; 13 positions agree with TRBD2. The TCR was taken from a woman aged 30 to 39 in good health. The CDR3, as DNA: TGTGCCAGCAGCTTGTGGACTAGCGGGAGTAAGGATGAGCAGTTCTTC. It specifies CASSLWTSGSKDEQFF.